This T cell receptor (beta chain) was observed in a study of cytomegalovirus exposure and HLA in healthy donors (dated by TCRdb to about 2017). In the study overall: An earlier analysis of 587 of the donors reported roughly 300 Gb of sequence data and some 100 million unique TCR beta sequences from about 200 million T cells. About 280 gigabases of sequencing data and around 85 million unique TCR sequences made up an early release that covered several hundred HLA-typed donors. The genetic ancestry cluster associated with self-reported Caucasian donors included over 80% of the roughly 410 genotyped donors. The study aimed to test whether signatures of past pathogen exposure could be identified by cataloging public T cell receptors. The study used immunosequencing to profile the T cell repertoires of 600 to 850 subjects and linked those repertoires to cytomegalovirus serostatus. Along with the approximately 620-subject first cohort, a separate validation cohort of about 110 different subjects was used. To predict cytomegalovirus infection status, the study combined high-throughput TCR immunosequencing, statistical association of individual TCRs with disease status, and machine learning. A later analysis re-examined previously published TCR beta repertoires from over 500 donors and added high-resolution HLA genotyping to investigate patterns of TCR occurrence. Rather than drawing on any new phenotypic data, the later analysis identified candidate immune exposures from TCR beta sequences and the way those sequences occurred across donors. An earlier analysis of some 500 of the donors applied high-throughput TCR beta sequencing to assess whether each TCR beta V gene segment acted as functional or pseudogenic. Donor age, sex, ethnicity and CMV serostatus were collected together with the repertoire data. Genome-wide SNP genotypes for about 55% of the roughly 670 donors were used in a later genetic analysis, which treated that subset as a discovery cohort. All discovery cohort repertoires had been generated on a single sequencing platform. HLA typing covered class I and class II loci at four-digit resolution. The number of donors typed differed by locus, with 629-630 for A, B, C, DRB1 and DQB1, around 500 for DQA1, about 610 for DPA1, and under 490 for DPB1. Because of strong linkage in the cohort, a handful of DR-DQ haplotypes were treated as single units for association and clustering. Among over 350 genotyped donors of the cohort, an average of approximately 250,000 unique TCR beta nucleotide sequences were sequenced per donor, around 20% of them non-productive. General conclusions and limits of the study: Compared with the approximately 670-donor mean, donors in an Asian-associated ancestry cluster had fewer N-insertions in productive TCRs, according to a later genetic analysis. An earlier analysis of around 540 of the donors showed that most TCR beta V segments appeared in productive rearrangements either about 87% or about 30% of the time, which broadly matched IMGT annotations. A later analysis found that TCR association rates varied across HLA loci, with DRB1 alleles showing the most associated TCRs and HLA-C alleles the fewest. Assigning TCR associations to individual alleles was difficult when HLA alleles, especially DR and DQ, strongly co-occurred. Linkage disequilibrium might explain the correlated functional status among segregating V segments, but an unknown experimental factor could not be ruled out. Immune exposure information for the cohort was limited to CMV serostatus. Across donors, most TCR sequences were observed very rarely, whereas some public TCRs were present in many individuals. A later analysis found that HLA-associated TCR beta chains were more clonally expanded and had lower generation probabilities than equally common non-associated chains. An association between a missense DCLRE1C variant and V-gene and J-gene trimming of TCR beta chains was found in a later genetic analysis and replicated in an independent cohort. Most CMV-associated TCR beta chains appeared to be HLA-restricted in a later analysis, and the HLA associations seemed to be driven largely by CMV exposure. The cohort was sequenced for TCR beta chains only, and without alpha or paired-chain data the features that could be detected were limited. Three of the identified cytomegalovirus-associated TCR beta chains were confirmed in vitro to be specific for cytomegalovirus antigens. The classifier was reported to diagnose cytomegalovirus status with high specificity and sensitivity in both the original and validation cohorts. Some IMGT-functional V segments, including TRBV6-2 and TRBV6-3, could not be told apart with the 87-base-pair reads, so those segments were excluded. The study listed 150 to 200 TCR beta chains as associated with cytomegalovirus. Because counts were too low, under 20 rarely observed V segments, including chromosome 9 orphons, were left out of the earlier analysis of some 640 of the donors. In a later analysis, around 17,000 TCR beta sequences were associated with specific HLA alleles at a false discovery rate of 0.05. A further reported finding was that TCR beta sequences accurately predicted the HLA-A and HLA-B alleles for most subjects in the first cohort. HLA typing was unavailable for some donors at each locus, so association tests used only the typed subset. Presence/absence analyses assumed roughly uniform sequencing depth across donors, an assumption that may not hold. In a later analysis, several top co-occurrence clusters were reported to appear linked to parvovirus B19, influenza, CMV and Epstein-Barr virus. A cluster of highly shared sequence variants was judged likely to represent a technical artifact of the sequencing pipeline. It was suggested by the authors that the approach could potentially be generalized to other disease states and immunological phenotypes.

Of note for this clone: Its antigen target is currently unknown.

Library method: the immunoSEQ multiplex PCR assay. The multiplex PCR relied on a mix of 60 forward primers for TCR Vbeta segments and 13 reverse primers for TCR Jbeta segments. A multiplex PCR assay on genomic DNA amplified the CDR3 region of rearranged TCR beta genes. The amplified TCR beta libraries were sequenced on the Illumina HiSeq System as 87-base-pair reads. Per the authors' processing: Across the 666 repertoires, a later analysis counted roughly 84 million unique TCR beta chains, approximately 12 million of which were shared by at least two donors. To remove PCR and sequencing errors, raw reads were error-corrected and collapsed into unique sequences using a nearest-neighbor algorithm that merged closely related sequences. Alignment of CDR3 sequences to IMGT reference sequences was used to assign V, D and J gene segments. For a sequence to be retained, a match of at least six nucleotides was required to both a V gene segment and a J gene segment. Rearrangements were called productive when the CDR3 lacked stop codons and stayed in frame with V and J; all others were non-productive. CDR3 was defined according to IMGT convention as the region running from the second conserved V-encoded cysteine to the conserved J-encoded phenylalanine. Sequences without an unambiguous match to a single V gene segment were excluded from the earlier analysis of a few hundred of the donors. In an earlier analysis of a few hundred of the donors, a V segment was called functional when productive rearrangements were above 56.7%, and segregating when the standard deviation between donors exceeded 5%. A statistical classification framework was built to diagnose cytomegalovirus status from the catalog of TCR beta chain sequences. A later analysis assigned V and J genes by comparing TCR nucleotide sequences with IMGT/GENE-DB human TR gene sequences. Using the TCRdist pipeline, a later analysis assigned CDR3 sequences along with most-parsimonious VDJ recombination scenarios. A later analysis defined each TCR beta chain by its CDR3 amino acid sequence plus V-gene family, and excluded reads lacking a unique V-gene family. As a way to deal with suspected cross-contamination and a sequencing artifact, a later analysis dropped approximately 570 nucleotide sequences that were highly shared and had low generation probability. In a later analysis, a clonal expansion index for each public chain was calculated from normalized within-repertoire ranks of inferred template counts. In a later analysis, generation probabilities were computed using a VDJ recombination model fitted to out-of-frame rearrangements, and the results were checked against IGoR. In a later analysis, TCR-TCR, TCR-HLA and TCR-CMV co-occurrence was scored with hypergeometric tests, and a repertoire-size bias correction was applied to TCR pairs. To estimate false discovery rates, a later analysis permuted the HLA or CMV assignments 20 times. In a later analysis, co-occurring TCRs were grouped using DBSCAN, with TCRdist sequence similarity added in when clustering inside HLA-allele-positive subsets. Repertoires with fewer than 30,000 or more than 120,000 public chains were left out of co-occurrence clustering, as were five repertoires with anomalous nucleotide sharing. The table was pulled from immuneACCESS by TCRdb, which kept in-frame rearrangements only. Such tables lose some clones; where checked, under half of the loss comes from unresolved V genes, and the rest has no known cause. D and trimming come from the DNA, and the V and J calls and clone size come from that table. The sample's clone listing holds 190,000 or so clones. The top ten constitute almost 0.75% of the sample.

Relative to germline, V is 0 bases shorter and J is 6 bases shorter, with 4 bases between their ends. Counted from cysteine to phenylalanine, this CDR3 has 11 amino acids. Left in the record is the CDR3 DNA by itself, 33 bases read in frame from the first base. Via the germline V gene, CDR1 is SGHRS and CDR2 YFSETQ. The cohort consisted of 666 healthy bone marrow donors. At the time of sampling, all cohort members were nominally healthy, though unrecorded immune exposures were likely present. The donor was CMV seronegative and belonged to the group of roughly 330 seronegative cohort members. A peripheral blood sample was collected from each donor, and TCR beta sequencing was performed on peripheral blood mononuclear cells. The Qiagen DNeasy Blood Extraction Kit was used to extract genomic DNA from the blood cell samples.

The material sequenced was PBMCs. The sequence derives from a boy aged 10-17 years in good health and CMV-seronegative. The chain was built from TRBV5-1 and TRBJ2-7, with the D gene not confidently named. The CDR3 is CASSLGGEQYF. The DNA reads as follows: TGCGCCAGCAGCTTGGGAGGCGAGCAGTACTTC.